This T cell receptor beta chain was captured by sequencing in a study of T cell changes during pregnancy in multiple sclerosis. The CDR3 totals 15 residues. Germline V CDR1 and CDR2: MNHEY, SMNVEV (reference sequence). V was clipped by 2 bases and J by 2 bases; unmatched bases: 3. Sequencing was performed with immunoSEQ multiplex PCR; in TCRdb, only in-frame clones are kept and a portion is missing. The sample has about 62,000 clones; about 89% are singletons. The sequence derives from a female donor with multiple sclerosis, enrolled in a pregnancy study. The chain joins TRBV27 to TRBJ2-1, with 7 bases aligning to TRBD1. Material: peripheral blood, obtained in the first trimester of pregnancy. This CDR3 reads CASSLERGPYNEQFF. The CDR3 nucleotides read TGTGCCAGCAGTTTAGAGAGGGGGCCCTACAATGAGCAGTTCTTC.